This TCR beta chain was sequenced for a study of T cells in Graves' hyperthyroidism and ophthalmopathy. This clonotype was seen many times. Using RNA transcripts as the source, TCR beta CDR3 regions were amplified. The primer set for the first-round RT-PCR of the TCR CDR3 was HTBI. TCRdb passed the multiplex PCR reads through MiXCR, listing each CDR3 protein once. The sample gives hundreds of thousands of distinct CDR3 sequences, under 20% of which show up once; over 15% is in the top ten. The CDR3 is made up of 18 amino acids. Germline V gene data show CDR1 as LGHDT and CDR2 as YNNKEL (reference sequence). J lost 5 bases, V lost 1 base, and 11 bases had no gene match.

Input material: blood. This receptor was taken from a woman in her forties or fifties with Graves' hyperthyroidism that later progressed to Graves' ophthalmopathy. This rearrangement joins TRBV3-1 to TRBJ2-3; 11 nucleotides line up with TRBD2. This CDR3 reads CASSQVQGLAERRDTQYF. CDR3 sequence (DNA): TGTGCCAGCAGCCAAGTACAGGGACTAGCGGAAAGAAGAGATACGCAGTATTTT.